Following are 27 T cell receptor beta chains from one sample sequenced in a study of blood T cell repertoires in COVID-19. Using immunoSEQ multiplex PCR, the repertoire was profiled, and TCRdb retains in-frame clones only, with some absent. The repertoire consists of approximately 350,000 clones, with roughly 90% occurring once and the leading ten covering around 7.5%. What was sequenced was peripheral blood. The receptors shown here come from a woman aged 60-75 years with COVID-19, enrolled during active disease.

The V call is TRBV9, the J call TRBJ1-5, with 8 bases that match TRBD1. The germline V gene encodes CDR1 SGDLS and CDR2 YYNGEE. V shed 3 bases and J 6 bases; nucleotides not matched to a gene: 2. This CDR3 has 13 residues. CDR3 sequence: CASSATGAQPQHF. The CDR3 DNA reads TGTGCCAGCAGCGCGACAGGGGCTCAGCCCCAGCATTTT.

This sequence joins TRBV10-1 and TRBJ2-1; TRBD2 agrees at 10 bases. V was pared by 4 bases and J by 4 bases, with 7 bases of the junction left unmatched. The germline gives CDR1 WNHNN, CDR2 SYGVQD (reference sequence). CDR3 length: 16 residues. The CDR3 nucleotides are TGCGCCAGCAGTGGCCTAGCGGGGGTCTCGTACAATGAGCAGTTCTTC. The encoded protein is CASSGLAGVSYNEQFF.

This clone was counted once. The gene calls are TRBV7-8 and TRBJ1-5; no clear D gene. Trimming cost V 2 bases and J 1 base, with 9 bases left between them. CDR3 size: 15 residues. In germline, CDR1 is SGHVS, CDR2 FQNEAQ. The CDR3 DNA reads TGTGCCAGCAGCTTACGGGGTACGAGCAATCAGCCCCAGCATTTT. This translates into CASSLRGTSNQPQHF. Full variable domain (remainder filled in from reference TRBV7-8 and TRBJ1-5): GAGVSQSPRYKVAKRGQDVALRCDPISGHVSLFWYQQALGQGPEFLTYFQNEAQLDKSGLPSDRFFAERPEGSVSTLKIQRTQQEDSAVYLCASSLRGTSNQPQHFGDGTRLSIL.

The chain uses TRBV30 and TRBJ1-3; D gene uncertain. The CDR3 spans 15 residues. V dropped 2 bases and J dropped 4 bases, with 15 bases sitting between them. Germline CDR1 GTSNPN, CDR2 SVGIG (reference sequence). The CDR3 protein is CAWSKDFVLGNTIYF. DNA of the CDR3: TGTGCCTGGAGTAAGGACTTTGTGCTGGGAAACACCATATATTTT.

With respect to this clone: Other DNA variants within this sample encode the same CDR3. The chain employs TRBV7-9 and TRBJ2-3, with 7 bases that match TRBD2. The length of the CDR3 is 14 residues. With V trimmed by 3 bases and J by 6 bases, 6 bases remained unmatched. CDR1 and CDR2 (germline): SEHNR, FQNEAQ (reference sequence). CDR3 sequence: CASSLGLAADTQYF. The CDR3 nucleotides are TGTGCCAGCAGCTTGGGGCTAGCGGCGGATACGCAGTATTTT.

The rearrangement links TRBV7-2 to TRBJ2-5; 8 nucleotides align to TRBD2. The CDR3 is 14 residues long. Germline CDR1 SGHTA, CDR2 FQGNSA. V shed 8 bases and J 6 bases; nucleotides not matched to a gene: 11. The CDR3 region is CASGRGGSLQTQYF. The CDR3 bases are TGTGCCAGCGGCCGGGGGGGGAGCTTACAGACCCAGTACTTC.

This clone was observed a single time. The chain uses TRBV19 and TRBJ2-1; D unresolved. From germline, CDR1 is LNHDA and CDR2 SQIVND (reference sequence). The CDR3 spans 16 residues. Trimming took off 5 bases at V and 4 bases at J, with 18 bases between the two ends. The CDR3 here is CASSPKVSSGYNEQFF. CDR3 DNA: TGTGCCAGTAGTCCTAAAGTAAGTTCGGGTTACAATGAGCAGTTCTTC.

The chain joins TRBV5-1 to TRBJ2-1; a weak D match, TRBD2 (6 bases). CDR3 length: 15 amino acids. V lost 6 bases, J lost 0 bases, and 13 bases lay in between. Germline assignment: CDR1 SGHRS and CDR2 YFSETQ. The CDR3 protein is CASTPDGGSYNEQFF. The CDR3 DNA is TGCGCCAGCACTCCCGACGGGGGCTCCTACAATGAGCAGTTCTTC.

A remark on this clone: Germline and junction disagree at one end, which may indicate a read error. CDR3 residues: CASSSGQYNSPLHF. The CDR3 region has the DNA TGTGCCAGCAGCTCAGGACAGTATAATTCGCCCCTCCACTTT. The chain couples TRBV11-3 to TRBJ1-6, with a weak D call TRBD1 (6 bases). CDR1 and CDR2 (germline): SGHNT, YENEEA. The CDR3 loop spans 14 amino acids.

The chain joins TRBV14 to TRBJ2-1; D is possibly TRBD2 (5 bases). V lost 4 bases, J lost 4 bases, and 8 bases lay in between. Germline CDR1 reads SGHDN; CDR2 reads FVKESK. The CDR3 contains 13 residues. The CDR3 nucleotides read TGTGCCAGCAGCCCAGCGGTGTACAATGAGCAGTTCTTC. This encodes CASSPAVYNEQFF.

The rearrangement joins TRBV4-2 to TRBJ1-4, with D tentatively TRBD1 (5 bases). The length of the CDR3 is 15 residues. The ends were cut back, 2 bases at V and 0 bases at J, with 7 bases in the middle. Germline CDR1 is LGHNA and CDR2 is YNFKEQ. CDR3 DNA: TGTGCCAGCAGCCAAAAGGGGTCAACTAATGAAAAACTGTTTTTT. Encoded protein: CASSQKGSTNEKLFF.

This chain uses TRBV2 with TRBJ1-6; D remains unclear. This CDR3 spans 15 amino acids. The germline V gene has CDR1 SNHLY and CDR2 FYNNEI. V gave up 8 bases and J gave up 0 bases, with 11 bases separating them. The CDR3 spells CASWAGSSYNSPLHF. Written as DNA, the CDR3 is TGTGCCAGCTGGGCTGGAAGCTCCTATAATTCACCCCTCCACTTT.

This clone was observed at least ten times. The chain has TRBV7-9 and TRBJ1-2, with a possible D match to TRBD1 (6 bases). Looked up from germline, CDR1 is SEHNR and CDR2 is FQNEAQ (reference sequence). V shed 5 bases and J shed 4 bases, with 14 bases lying between them. The CDR3 spans 14 residues. The CDR3 DNA follows: TGTGCCAGCAGCCATGACAGGCTGAGCTATGGCTACACCTTC. Translating gives CASSHDRLSYGYTF.

The chain carries TRBV27 and TRBJ2-7; 7 positions agree with TRBD2. J lost 3 bases, V lost 3 bases, and 11 bases had no gene match. Germline lookup yields CDR1 MNHEY and CDR2 SMNVEV (reference sequence). The CDR3 consists of 16 residues. The CDR3 DNA follows: TGTGCCAGCAGTTTTGCCGGCCCCAGGGACTACTACGAGCAGTACTTC. Translated: CASSFAGPRDYYEQYF.

V is TRBV4-2 and J is TRBJ2-3, with TRBD1 as a possible D gene (5 bases). Per the germline V gene, CDR1 is LGHNA and CDR2 is YNFKEQ. The CDR3 has 15 amino acids. V was clipped by 4 bases and J by 2 bases, with 13 bases between them. CDR3 in DNA: TGTGCCAGCAGCCTAGAACAGGACGACACAGATACGCAGTATTTT. Translating gives CASSLEQDDTDTQYF.

The chain has TRBV5-6 and TRBJ2-1, with D perhaps matching TRBD1 (6 bases). Germline V CDR1 and CDR2: SGHDT, YYEEEE. V shed 4 bases and J shed 12 bases, with 14 bases lying between them. CDR3 length: 12 amino acids. The DNA of the CDR3 is TGTGCCAGCAGCCCCAGGGGTTGGGGGCAGTTCTTC. This encodes CASSPRGWGQFF. Variable domain in full (rest from reference TRBV5-6 and TRBJ2-1): DAGVTQSPTHLIKTRGQQVTLRCSPKSGHDTVSWYQQALGQGPQFIFQYYEEEERQRGNFPDRFSGHQFPNYSSELNVNALLLGDSALYLCASSPRGWGQFFGPGTRLTVL.

The chain joins TRBV5-6 to TRBJ1-6; D unclear. From germline, CDR1 is SGHDT and CDR2 YYEEEE. Deletions cut 3 bases from V and 13 bases from J, with 8 bases between. This CDR3 has 11 residues. The CDR3 DNA sequence: TGTGCCAGCAGCTCCCTCGGTCCCCTCCACTTT. Translated, it gives CASSSLGPLHF.

The rearrangement joins TRBV7-2 to TRBJ2-5; 8 bases fit TRBD1. The CDR3 sequence is 13 residues long. Germline trimming cut 5 bases from V and 4 bases from J; bases unmatched to any gene: 3. Germline V gene lookup returns CDR1 SGHTA and CDR2 FQGNSA. DNA of the CDR3: TGTGCCAGCAGCCGGACAGGGAGAGAGACCCAGTACTTC. This gives the protein CASSRTGRETQYF.

The chain has TRBV3-1 (or the pseudogene TRBV3-2) and TRBJ1-2; 9 bases line up with TRBD1. The length of the CDR3 is 15 residues. V lost 5 bases and J lost 6; bases outside the gene matches: 10. The germline V gene has CDR1 LGHDT and CDR2 YNNKEL (reference sequence). The CDR3 region is CASSSRDRAWDGYTF. CDR3 sequence (DNA): TGTGCCAGCAGCAGCAGGGACAGGGCATGGGATGGCTACACCTTC.

This clone was picked up one time. The genes are TRBV4-1 and TRBJ1-1; a weak D match, TRBD1 (5 bases). The CDR3 is 12 residues long. V dropped 3 bases and J dropped 8 bases, with 10 bases sitting between them. The germline gives CDR1 MGHRA, CDR2 YSYEKL. The DNA for the CDR3 is TGCGCCAGCAGCCAGATGGGGCTGGAAGCTTTCTTT. It translates to CASSQMGLEAFF.

The rearrangement uses TRBV6-4 and TRBJ1-5, with D possibly TRBD1 on 6 matching bases. Trimming took 0 bases from V and 7 from J, leaving 13 bases between them. The CDR3 has 15 residues. Per the germline V gene, CDR1 is MRHNA and CDR2 is SNTAGT. The CDR3 region has the DNA TGTGCCAGCAGTGACTCAGGCAGGGGTGGGCAGCCCCAGCATTTT. This encodes CASSDSGRGGQPQHF.

For this clone: This sequence may be a read error, since a much larger clone differs from it by one base. The rearrangement uses TRBV12-3 or TRBV12-4 and TRBJ1-2, with 7 bases fitting TRBD1. Losses at the gene ends were 2 bases for V and 7 bases for J; bases not matched to a gene: 1. This CDR3 is built from 12 residues. CDR3 protein: CASSLNRGGYTF. CDR3 nucleotides: TGTGCCAGCAGTTTAAACAGGGGTGGCTACACCTTC.

The rearrangement joins TRBV27 to TRBJ2-7; 7 bases are a match to TRBD2. The trim removed 3 bases at V and 4 bases at J, leaving 9 bases unmatched. Per the germline V gene, CDR1 is MNHEY and CDR2 is SMNVEV (reference sequence). This CDR3 contains 15 residues. CDR3 bases: TGTGCCAGCAGTTTCGGTGCGGGGGTAGATTACGAGCAGTACTTC. It translates to CASSFGAGVDYEQYF.

This clone occurred a few times. The rearrangement joins TRBV7-9 to TRBJ2-2; the match to TRBD1 covers 7 bases. The V gene's germline CDR1 is SEHNR and CDR2 FQNEAQ (reference sequence). The CDR3 is made up of 13 amino acids. After removal of 6 bases from V and 6 bases from J, the junction contained 4 bases not matched to a gene. The CDR3 DNA is TGTGCCAGCAGACCGGACAGGCCCGGGGAGCTGTTTTTT. Its protein is CASRPDRPGELFF.

This chain links TRBV5-1 with TRBJ2-5; D remains ambiguous. Germline loops: CDR1 SGHRS, CDR2 YFSETQ. The CDR3 runs 15 residues. Trimming took off 4 bases at V and 2 bases at J, with 15 bases between the two ends. The CDR3: CASSPTSAPQETQYF. CDR3 DNA: TGCGCCAGCAGCCCGACATCGGCCCCTCAAGAGACCCAGTACTTC. Based on the CDR3 plus reference TRBV5-1 and TRBJ2-5, the full variable domain is KAGVTQTPRYLIKTRGQQVTLSCSPISGHRSVSWYQQTPGQGLQFLFEYFSETQRNKGNFPGRFSGRQFSNSRSEMNVSTLELGDSALYLCASSPTSAPQETQYFGPGTRLLVL.

This chain connects TRBV6-5 to TRBJ1-2; tentatively, D is TRBD1 (5 bases). CDR1 and CDR2 from the germline V gene are MNHEY and SVGAGI. V lost 5 bases, J lost 3 bases, and 13 bases lay in between. This CDR3 region has 14 residues. The chain's CDR3 is CASSPVWGDYGYTF. CDR3 in DNA: TGTGCCAGCAGTCCCGTTTGGGGGGACTATGGCTACACCTTC.

V gene TRBV9 combines with J gene TRBJ2-1; TRBD2 might be the D (6 bases). V was shortened by 2 bases and J by 8 bases, with 26 bases between the two germline ends. The V gene's germline CDR1 is SGDLS and CDR2 YYNGEE. The CDR3 loop spans 18 amino acids. CDR3: CASSVLGGVAVTSDEQFF. In nucleotides, the CDR3 is TGTGCCAGCAGCGTCCTGGGAGGAGTAGCGGTAACAAGCGATGAGCAGTTCTTC.